Below, one T cell receptor beta chain is given with its context. Under the authors' procedure: Nucleated cell number was recorded as an estimate derived from reference gene primer amplification. Here immunoSEQ multiplex PCR was the method, and the copy in TCRdb shows in-frame clones only, minus some. The V and J calls and clone size were taken over from that table, and D and trimming were inferred from the DNA. The sample records fewer than 200,000 clones, around 80% being singletons. This sample is drawn from a study of blood T cell repertoires in COVID-19. Study at large: Samples of COVID-19 (acute and convalescent) were obtained from the United States, Italy and Spain.

This CDR3 spans 14 amino acids. Looked up from germline, CDR1 is LGHDT and CDR2 is YNNKEL (reference sequence). V was shortened by 0 bases and J by 4 bases, with 9 bases between the two germline ends. Participant-reported clinical history was the basis for cohort assignment. The receptor comes from a man in his fifties who had recovered from COVID-19. What was sequenced was PBMCs or T cells enriched from blood (not recorded which). The rearrangement links TRBV3-1 (or the pseudogene TRBV3-2) to TRBJ2-5; possible D gene TRBD2, 5 bases. CDR3 bases: TGTGCCAGCAGCCAAGATTCGGGGTCAGAGACCCAGTACTTC. The encoded protein is CASSQDSGSETQYF.